The rows below give T cell receptor beta chains drawn from one sample of a study of technical replicates of blood from several donors. The data were produced by immunoSEQ multiplex PCR, yet TCRdb's version contains in-frame clones alone and is incomplete. The sample holds some 70,000 clones, approximately 90% seen once. The sequencing input was PBMCs. These receptors came from a human donor in good health. Some clones in this sample may be carry-over from other donors' samples. Each CDR3 is given with its conserved first and last residue.

v_gene	j_gene	CDR3aa
TRBV7-2	TRBJ2-5	CASSLDPGQGARGQYF
TRBV7-9	TRBJ2-1	CASSSQGLLINEQFF
TRBV7-8	TRBJ1-1	CASSLIGGRGSGTEAFF
TRBV5-8	TRBJ2-1	CASSSGTGGASSYNEQFF
TRBV7-3	TRBJ2-7	CASSLGTGGEQYF
TRBV6-1	TRBJ1-2	CASSEAGGGKSGYTF
TRBV7-9	TRBJ2-1	CASSPYAGGNYNEQFF
TRBV7-6	TRBJ2-5	CASSPPRRGGTETQYF
TRBV5-6	TRBJ2-1	CASSPGLDTYNEQFF
TRBV30	TRBJ1-2	CAWSSGFFYGYTF
TRBV6-5	TRBJ2-7	CASSKGTPSSYEQYF
TRBV5-1	TRBJ2-4	CASSKDSKNIQYF
TRBV27	TRBJ2-7	CASSLRAGYEQYF
TRBV18	TRBJ1-2	CASSPRDSTNYGYTF
TRBV18	TRBJ2-7	CASSPPQVTYEQYF
TRBV4-1	TRBJ2-2	CASSQRGQNTGELFF
TRBV6-1	TRBJ2-7	CASSTGVVGEQYF
TRBV6-6	TRBJ2-3	CASRGRTITPTW
TRBV12-5	TRBJ2-5	CASGTGTSGFKETQYF
TRBV5-1	TRBJ2-3	CASRLDRGSTDTQYF
TRBV7-3	TRBJ1-1	CASSFLRNTEAFF
TRBV11-2	TRBJ2-7	CASSPPLRYEQYF
TRBV19	TRBJ2-3	CATSRASGNTDTQYF
TRBV6-1	TRBJ1-5	CASSQGTGFNQPQHF
TRBV9	TRBJ2-2	CASSVVAGSTGELFF
TRBV27	TRBJ2-1	CASSPTVTAGGLAYNEQFF
TRBV5-4	TRBJ1-2	CASSLNRGYGYTF
TRBV4-2	TRBJ2-2	CASSPPRAYTGELFF
TRBV30	TRBJ1-5	CAIQVGNQPQHF
TRBV4-1	TRBJ2-1	CASSHPTYNEQFF
TRBV11-1	TRBJ2-2	CASSRGQVLGGELFF
TRBV2	TRBJ1-5	CASSAFGTLPSSNQPQHF
TRBV19	TRBJ1-5	CASTHQPGQGSNQPQHF
TRBV4-3	TRBJ2-6	CASRLGGSGANVLTF
TRBV6-5	TRBJ2-1	CASKTDRRSEQFF
TRBV6-5	TRBJ2-1	CASSYGQGVRNEQFF
TRBV30	TRBJ1-2	CAWNPPGYYGYTF
TRBV10-3	TRBJ2-1	CAIADIRTSGRGKFF
TRBV27	TRBJ2-1	CASSLALVSSYNEQFF
TRBV7-3	TRBJ2-1	CASSLIGGSSGSNEQFF
TRBV5-6	TRBJ2-3	CASSRHTDTQYF
TRBV7-6	TRBJ2-5	CASSRRTGGVETQYF
TRBV6-6	TRBJ1-2	CASRLQQGYYGYTF
TRBV4-2	TRBJ1-5	CASSQDGGAGQPQHF
TRBV2	TRBJ2-7	CASSEDPDNRSYEQYF
TRBV27	TRBJ2-5	CASSYRVQETQYF
TRBV9	TRBJ2-5	CASSVGAGGNLLQETQYF
TRBV5-1	TRBJ2-3	CASSLGSGTDTQYF
TRBV4-3	TRBJ2-7	CASSHAKQGYEQYF
TRBV7-2	TRBJ2-4	CASREGQQNIQYF
TRBV10-3	TRBJ2-2	CAISDGTSGRSGELFF
TRBV5-6	TRBJ1-2	CASSLSGTGLNYGYTF
TRBV30	TRBJ1-1	CAWNDYSPTAFF